This T cell receptor beta chain was captured in a study of response to subunit inactivated influenza vaccine. Study outcomes and limitations: Each seasonal flu vaccination may recruit only limited new T cells, authors suggested.

Comments on this clonotype: Its antigen remains unidentified.

The CDR3 is 12 amino acids. Trimming took 5 bases from V and 7 from J, leaving 9 bases between them. The germline V gene encodes CDR1 SEHNR and CDR2 FQNEAQ (reference sequence). TCRdb analysed the RT-PCR reads with MiXCR anew, one entry per CDR3 protein. The sample records about 650,000 distinct CDR3 sequences, 14% being singletons. Sequencing used PBMCs from blood, obtained roughly 15 days before vaccination. J is TRBJ2-4 and V is TRBV7-9; possibly TRBD1 for D (6 bases). This clonotype originated in a man aged 45-65 years who received an inactivated influenza vaccine. DNA for the CDR3: TGTGCCAGCAGCCAACAGGGTAACATTCAGTACTTC. As protein: CASSQQGNIQYF.